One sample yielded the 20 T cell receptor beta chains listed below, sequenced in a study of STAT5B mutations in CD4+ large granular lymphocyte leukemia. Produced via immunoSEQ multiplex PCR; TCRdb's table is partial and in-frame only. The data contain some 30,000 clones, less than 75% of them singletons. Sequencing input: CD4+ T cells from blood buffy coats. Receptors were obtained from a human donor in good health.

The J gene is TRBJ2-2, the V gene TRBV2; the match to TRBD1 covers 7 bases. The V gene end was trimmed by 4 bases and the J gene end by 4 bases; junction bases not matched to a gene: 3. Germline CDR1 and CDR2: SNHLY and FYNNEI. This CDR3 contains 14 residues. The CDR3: CASSVDRTTGELFF. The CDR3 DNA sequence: TGTGCCAGCAGTGTGGACAGGACCACCGGGGAGCTGTTTTTT.

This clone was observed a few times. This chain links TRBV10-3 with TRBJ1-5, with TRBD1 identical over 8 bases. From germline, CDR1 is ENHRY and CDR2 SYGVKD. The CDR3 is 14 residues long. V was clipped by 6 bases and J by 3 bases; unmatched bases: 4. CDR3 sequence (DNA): TGTGCCATCAGGCCGACAGGGGACAATCAGCCCCAGCATTTT. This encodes CAIRPTGDNQPQHF.

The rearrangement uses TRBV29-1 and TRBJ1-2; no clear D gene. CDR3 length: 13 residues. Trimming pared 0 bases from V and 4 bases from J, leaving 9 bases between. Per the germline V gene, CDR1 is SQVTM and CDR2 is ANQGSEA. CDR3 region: CSVEEEQLYGYTF. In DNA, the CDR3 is TGCAGCGTTGAAGAGGAACAGCTCTATGGCTACACCTTC.

The CDR3 DNA follows: TGTGCCAGCAGTAGCGGCTGGGCGCAGGGCACTGAAGCTTTCTTT. This gives the protein CASSSGWAQGTEAFF. The chain combines TRBV6-5 with TRBJ1-1; D possibly corresponds to TRBD1 (5 bases). Trimming removed 5 bases at V and 4 bases at J, with 17 bases between. Looked up from germline, CDR1 is MNHEY and CDR2 is SVGAGI. This CDR3 region has 15 residues.

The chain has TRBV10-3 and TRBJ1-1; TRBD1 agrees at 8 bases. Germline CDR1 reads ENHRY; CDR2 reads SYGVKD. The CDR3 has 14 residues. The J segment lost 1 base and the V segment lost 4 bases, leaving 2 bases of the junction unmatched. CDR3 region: CAISADRGNTEAFF. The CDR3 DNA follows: TGTGCCATCAGTGCTGACAGGGGGAACACTGAAGCTTTCTTT.

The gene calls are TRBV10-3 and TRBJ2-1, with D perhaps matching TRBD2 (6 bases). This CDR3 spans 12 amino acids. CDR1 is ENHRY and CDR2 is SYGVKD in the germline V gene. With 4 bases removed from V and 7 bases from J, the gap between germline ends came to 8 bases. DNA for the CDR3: TGTGCCATCAGTGGGGGGGTGAATGAGCAGTTCTTC. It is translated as CAISGGVNEQFF.

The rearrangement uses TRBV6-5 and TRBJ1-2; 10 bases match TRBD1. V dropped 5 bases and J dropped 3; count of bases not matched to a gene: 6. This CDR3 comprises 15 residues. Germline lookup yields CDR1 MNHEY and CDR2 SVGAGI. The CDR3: CASSTRTGGDYGYTF. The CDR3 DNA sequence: TGTGCCAGCAGTACCCGGACAGGGGGGGACTATGGCTACACCTTC.

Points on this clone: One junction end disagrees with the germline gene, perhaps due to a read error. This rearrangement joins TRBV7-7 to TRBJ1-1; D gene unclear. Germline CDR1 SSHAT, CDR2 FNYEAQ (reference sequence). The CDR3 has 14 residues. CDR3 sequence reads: CASSADIMNTEAFF. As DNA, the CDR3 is TGTGCTAGCAGCGCTGACATTATGAACACTGAAGCTTTCTTT.

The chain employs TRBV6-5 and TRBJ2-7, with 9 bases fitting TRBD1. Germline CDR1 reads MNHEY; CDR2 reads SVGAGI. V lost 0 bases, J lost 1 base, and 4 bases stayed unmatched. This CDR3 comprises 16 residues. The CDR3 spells CASSYSGTGHSYEQYF. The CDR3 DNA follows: TGTGCCAGCAGTTACTCCGGGACAGGGCATTCCTACGAGCAGTACTTC.

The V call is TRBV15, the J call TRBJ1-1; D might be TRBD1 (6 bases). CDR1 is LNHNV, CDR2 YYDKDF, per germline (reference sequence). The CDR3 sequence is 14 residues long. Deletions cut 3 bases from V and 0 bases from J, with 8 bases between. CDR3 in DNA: TGTGCCACCAGCAGGGGGACACTGAACACTGAAGCTTTCTTT. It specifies CATSRGTLNTEAFF.

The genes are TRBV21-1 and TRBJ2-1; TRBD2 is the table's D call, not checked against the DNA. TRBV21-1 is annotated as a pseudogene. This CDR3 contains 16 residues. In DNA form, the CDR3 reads TGTGCCAGCAGCAAAGATCCAGGGAGGAAGGAAGATGAGCAGTTCTTC. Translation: CASSKDPGRKEDEQFF.

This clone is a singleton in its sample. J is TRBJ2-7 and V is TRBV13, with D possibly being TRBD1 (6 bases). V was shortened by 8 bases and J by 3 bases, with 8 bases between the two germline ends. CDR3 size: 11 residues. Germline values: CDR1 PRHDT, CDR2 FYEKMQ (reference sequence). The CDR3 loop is CASLQGYEQYF. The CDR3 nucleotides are TGTGCCAGCCTACAGGGCTACGAGCAGTACTTC.

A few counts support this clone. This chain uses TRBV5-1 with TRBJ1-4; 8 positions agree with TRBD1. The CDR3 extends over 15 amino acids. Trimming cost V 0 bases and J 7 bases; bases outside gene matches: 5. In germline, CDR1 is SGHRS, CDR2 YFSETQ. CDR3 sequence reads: CASSLGQGKGEKLFF. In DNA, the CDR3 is TGCGCCAGCAGCTTGGGACAGGGGAAGGGTGAAAAACTGTTTTTT.

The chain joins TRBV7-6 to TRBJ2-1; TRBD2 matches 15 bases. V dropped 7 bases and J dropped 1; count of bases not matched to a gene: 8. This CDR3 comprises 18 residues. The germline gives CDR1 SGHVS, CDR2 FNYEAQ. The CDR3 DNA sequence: TGTGCCAGCACCCCGGGACTAGCGGGGGGTGGGTCCTACAATGAGCAGTTCTTC. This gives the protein CASTPGLAGGGSYNEQFF.

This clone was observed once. The CDR3: CASSVRSNQPQHF. For the CDR3, the DNA is TGTGCCAGCAGTGTCCGTAGCAATCAGCCCCAGCATTTT. The J gene is TRBJ1-5, the V gene TRBV6-4; no reliable D call. Germline CDR1 and CDR2: MRHNA and SNTAGT. The CDR3 spans 13 residues. Trimming stripped 4 bases from V and 0 bases from J, with 4 bases between.

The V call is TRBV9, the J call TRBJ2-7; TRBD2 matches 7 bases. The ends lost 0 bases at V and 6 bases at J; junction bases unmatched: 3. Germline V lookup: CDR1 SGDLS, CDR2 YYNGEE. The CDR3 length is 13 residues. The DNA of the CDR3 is TGTGCCAGCAGCGTAGATCCGGGGGGCGAGCAGTACTTC. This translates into CASSVDPGGEQYF.

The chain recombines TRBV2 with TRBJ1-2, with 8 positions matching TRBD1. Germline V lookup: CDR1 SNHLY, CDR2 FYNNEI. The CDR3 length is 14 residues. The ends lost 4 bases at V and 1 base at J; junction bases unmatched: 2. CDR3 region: CASSVTGGNYGYTF. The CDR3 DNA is TGTGCCAGCAGTGTTACAGGGGGTAACTATGGCTACACCTTC.

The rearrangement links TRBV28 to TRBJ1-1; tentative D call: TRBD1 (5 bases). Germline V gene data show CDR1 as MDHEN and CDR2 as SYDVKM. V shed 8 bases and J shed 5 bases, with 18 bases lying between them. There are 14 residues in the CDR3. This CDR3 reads CASGVGARDTEAFF. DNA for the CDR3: TGTGCCAGCGGAGTAGGGGCGAGGGATACTGAAGCTTTCTTT.

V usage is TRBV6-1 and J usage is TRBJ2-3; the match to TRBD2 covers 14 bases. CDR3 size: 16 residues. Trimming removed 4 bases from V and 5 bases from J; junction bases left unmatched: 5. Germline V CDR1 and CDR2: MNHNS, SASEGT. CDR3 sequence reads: CASSATSGGALDTQYF. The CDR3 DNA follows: TGTGCCAGCAGTGCGACTAGCGGGGGGGCATTAGATACGCAGTATTTT.

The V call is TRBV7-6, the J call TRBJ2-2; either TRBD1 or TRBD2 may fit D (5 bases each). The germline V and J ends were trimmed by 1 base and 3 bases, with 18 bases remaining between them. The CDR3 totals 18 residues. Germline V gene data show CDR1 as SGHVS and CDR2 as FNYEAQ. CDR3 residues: CASSLVGGGTGDTGELFF. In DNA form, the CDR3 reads TGTGCCAGCAGCTTAGTTGGGGGTGGAACAGGAGACACCGGGGAGCTGTTTTTT. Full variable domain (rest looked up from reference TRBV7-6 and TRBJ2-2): GAGVSQSPRYKVTKRGQDVALRCDPISGHVSLYWYRQALGQGPEFLTYFNYEAQQDKSGLPNDRFSAERPEGSISTLTIQRTEQRDSAMYRCASSLVGGGTGDTGELFFGEGSRLTVL.